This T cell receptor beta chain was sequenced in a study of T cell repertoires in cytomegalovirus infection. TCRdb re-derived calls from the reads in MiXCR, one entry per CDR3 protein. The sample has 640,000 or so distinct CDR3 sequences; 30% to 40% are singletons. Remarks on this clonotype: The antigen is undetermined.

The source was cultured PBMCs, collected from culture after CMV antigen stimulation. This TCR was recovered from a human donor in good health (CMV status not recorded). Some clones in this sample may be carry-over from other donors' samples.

CDR3 nucleotides: TGTGCCAGCAGTCCGACCGGGACTAGCGTCAATGAGCAGTTCTTC. Translating gives CASSPTGTSVNEQFF. V usage is TRBV12-3 or TRBV12-4 and J usage is TRBJ2-1; 10 bases agree with TRBD2. V lost 5 bases to trimming and J lost 6 bases; unmatched junction nucleotides: 7. The CDR3 has 15 residues.